This is a list of T cell receptor beta chains from one sample in a study of cytomegalovirus exposure and HLA in healthy donors. The protocol was immunoSEQ multiplex PCR, while the TCRdb copy is restricted to in-frame clones and leaves out a portion. The table counts 70,000 or so clones; under 6.5% lies in the top ten. Sequencing was performed on PBMCs. Receptor source: a man in his forties in good health and CMV-seronegative. The CDR3 runs from the conserved cysteine through the conserved F or W. The D gene is left open where the match is weak.

j_call d_call v_call cdr3_aa cdr3_nt
TRBJ1-3 NA TRBV6-6 CASSYSRQHSGNTIYF TGTGCCAGCAGTTACTCGAGGCAGCACTCTGGAAACACCATATATTTT
TRBJ1-5 NA TRBV5-6 CASSFQANQPQHF TGTGCCAGCAGCTTCCAGGCAAATCAACCCCAGCATTTT
TRBJ1-1 TRBD1 TRBV4-1 CASSHRTGNTEAFF TGCGCCAGCAGCCACCGGACAGGCAACACTGAAGCTTTCTTT
TRBJ1-1 NA TRBV6-6 CASSYPWAAPNTEAFF TGTGCCAGCAGTTACCCCTGGGCAGCCCCGAACACTGAAGCTTTCTTT
TRBJ2-2 NA TRBV7-9 CASSFMNFVGNTGELFF TGTGCCAGCAGCTTTATGAATTTTGTCGGGAACACCGGGGAGCTGTTTTTT
TRBJ2-3 NA TRBV5-1 CASSKDSSPTDTQYF TGCGCCAGCAGCAAGGACAGTTCCCCCACAGATACGCAGTATTTT
TRBJ2-5 NA TRBV5-1 CASSLGPGVVETQYF TGCGCCAGCAGCTTGGGCCCCGGGGTAGTGGAGACCCAGTACTTC
TRBJ1-1 NA TRBV7-8 CASSLSRGTEAFF TGTGCCAGCAGCTTATCTCGGGGTACTGAAGCTTTCTTT
TRBJ1-3 NA TRBV5-1 CASSLERGSQPYF TGCGCCAGCAGCTTGGAAAGAGGGTCTCAACCATATTTT
TRBJ2-5 TRBD2 TRBV5-1 CASRREGQETQYF TGCGCCAGCAGGAGGGAGGGGCAAGAGACCCAGTACTTC
TRBJ1-1 NA TRBV25-1 CASSGQPGRKAFF TGTGCCAGCAGTGGACAACCGGGAAGGAAAGCTTTCTTT